The sequence of this T cell receptor beta chain was determined in a study of blood T cell repertoires in COVID-19. Study at large: In each case, the material was cDNA or gDNA derived from T cells, B-cell-depleted T cells, or PBMCs.

In the authors' workflow: Amplification with reference gene primers provided the estimates of nucleated cell counts. Here immunoSEQ multiplex PCR was the method, and the copy in TCRdb shows in-frame clones only, minus some. D and trimming were read from the DNA, whereas the V and J calls and clone size are those reported in that table. The data hold about 98,000 clones, with around nine tenths observed a single time. The V gene's germline CDR1 is MGHRA and CDR2 YSYEKL. CDR3 size: 16 residues. With 1 base clipped from V and 4 bases from J, the junction kept 3 bases outside the gene matches. The sequenced material came from peripheral blood. The clonotype comes from a man aged 45-65 years with active or convalescent COVID-19. The chain employs TRBV4-1 and TRBJ2-7; 14 bases match TRBD2. CDR3: CASSQGLAGGLYEQYF. The CDR3 nucleotides read TGCGCCAGCAGCCAAGGACTAGCGGGGGGGTTGTACGAGCAGTACTTC.